This T cell receptor beta chain was recorded in a study of blood T cell repertoires in COVID-19. Sequencing was performed with immunoSEQ multiplex PCR; in TCRdb, only in-frame clones are kept and a portion is missing. Found here are 300,000 to 450,000 clones, more than 70% of them singletons; the top ten hold about 2.3%. There are a few counts of this clone. CDR3 length equals 16 residues. Between the trimmed V and J ends, which lost 3 bases and 5 bases, there was a span of 19 bases. Germline V gives CDR1 LNHDA, CDR2 SQIVND (reference sequence). Sequencing was performed on peripheral blood. This receptor was taken from a woman in her sixties or seventies with COVID-19, enrolled during active disease. The chain employs TRBV19 and TRBJ1-1; no clear D gene. The CDR3 coding sequence is TGTGCCAGTAGTATTTTGCGACCCCTAAGAGGGACTGAAGCTTTCTTT. Translating gives CASSILRPLRGTEAFF.